This record concerns one T cell receptor (beta chain) sequence. Antigen: not known. This sample was taken from a study of T cell responses to AZD1222 COVID-19 vaccine. Points from the study as a whole: Unmutated variant regions are reportedly targeted by nearly half of spike-specific TCRs. Most donors were white British and more were female, and clonal diversity was possibly underestimated. Along spike, vaccine-associated CD4 TCRs were found throughout, with dominance at 160-218 and 743-854. Recipients of AZD1222 seropositive at baseline numbered only 5 or 6.

Sequenced by immunoSEQ multiplex PCR; TCRdb stores in-frame clones only, minus some. The sample consists of 150,000 or so clones, 89% of them appearing once. The CDR3 runs to 15 residues. V lost 6 bases, J lost 2 bases, and 5 bases stayed unmatched. Per germline, CDR1 SGHKS and CDR2 YYEKEE (reference sequence). The starting material was peripheral blood, obtained on day 0 of AZD1222 vaccination. The chain recombines TRBV5-5 with TRBJ2-3; 11 bases align to TRBD2. The TCR originated in an adult in good health. CDR3 protein: CASNRGLAVTDTQYF. The CDR3 DNA sequence: TGTGCCAGCAACCGGGGACTAGCGGTCACAGATACGCAGTATTTT. Drawing the rest from reference TRBV5-5 and TRBJ2-3, the complete variable domain is DAGVTQSPTHLIKTRGQQVTLRCSPISGHKSVSWYQQVLGQGPQFIFQYYEKEERGRGNFPDRFSARQFPNYSSELNVNALLLGDSALYLCASNRGLAVTDTQYFGPGTRLTVL.